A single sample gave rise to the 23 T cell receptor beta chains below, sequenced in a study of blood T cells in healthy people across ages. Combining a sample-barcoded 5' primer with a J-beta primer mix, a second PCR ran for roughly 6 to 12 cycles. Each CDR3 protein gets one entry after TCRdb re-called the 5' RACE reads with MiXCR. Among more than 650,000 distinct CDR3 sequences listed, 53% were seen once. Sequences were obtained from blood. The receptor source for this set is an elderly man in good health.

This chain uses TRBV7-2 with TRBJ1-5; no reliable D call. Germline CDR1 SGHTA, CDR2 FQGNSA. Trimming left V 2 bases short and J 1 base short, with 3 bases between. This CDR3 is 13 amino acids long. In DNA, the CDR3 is TGTGCCAGCAGCTTACAGAGCAATCAGCCCCAGCATTTT. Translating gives CASSLQSNQPQHF.

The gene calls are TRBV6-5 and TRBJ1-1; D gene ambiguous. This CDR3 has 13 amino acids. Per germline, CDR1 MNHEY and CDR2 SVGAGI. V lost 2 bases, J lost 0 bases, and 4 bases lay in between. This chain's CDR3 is CASSYNVNTEAFF. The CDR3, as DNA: TGTGCCAGCAGTTACAATGTGAACACTGAAGCTTTCTTT.

The CDR3 protein is CASTGQGFGEQYF. The CDR3 DNA reads as TGTGCCAGCACGGGACAGGGATTCGGCGAGCAGTACTTC. V usage is TRBV2 and J usage is TRBJ2-4; 9 bases match TRBD1. Gene TRBJ2-7 matches the end of the DNA better, so the J call may be wrong. The germline V gene has CDR1 SNHLY and CDR2 FYNNEI. There are 13 residues in the CDR3.

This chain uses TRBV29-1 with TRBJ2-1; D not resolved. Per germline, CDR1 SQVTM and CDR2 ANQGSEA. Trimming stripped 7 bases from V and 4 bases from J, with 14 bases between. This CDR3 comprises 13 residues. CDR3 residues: CSEISPPYNEQFF. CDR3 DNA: TGCAGCGAGATTAGCCCCCCTTACAATGAGCAGTTCTTC.

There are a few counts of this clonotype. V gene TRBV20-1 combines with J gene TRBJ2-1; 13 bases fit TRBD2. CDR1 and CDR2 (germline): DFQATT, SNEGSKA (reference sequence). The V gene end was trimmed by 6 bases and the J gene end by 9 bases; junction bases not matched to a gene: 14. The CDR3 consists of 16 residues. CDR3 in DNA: TGCAGTGCGCAAGCTACTAGCGGGAGGGCCAGGGTTGAGCAGTTCTTC. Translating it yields CSAQATSGRARVEQFF.

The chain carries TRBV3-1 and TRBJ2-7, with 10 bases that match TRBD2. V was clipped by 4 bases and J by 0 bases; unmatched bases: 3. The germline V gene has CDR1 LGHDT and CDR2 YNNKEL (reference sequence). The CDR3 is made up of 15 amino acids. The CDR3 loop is CASSRAGGLSYEQYF. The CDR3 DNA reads TGTGCCAGCAGCCGAGCGGGAGGGCTCTCCTACGAGCAGTACTTC.

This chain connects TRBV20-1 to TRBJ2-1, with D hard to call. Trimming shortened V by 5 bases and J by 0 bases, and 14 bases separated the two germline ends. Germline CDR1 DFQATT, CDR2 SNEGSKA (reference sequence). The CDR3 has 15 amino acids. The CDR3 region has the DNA TGCAGTGCTCGATCCCTTACTCACTCCTACAATGAGCAGTTCTTC. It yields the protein CSARSLTHSYNEQFF.

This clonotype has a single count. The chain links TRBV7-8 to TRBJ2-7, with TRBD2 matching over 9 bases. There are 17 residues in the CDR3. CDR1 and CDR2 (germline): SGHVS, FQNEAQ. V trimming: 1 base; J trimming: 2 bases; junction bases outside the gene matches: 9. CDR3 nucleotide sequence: TGTGCCAGCAGCTTAGTGCGAGAGCGGGAGGACACCTACGAGCAGTACTTC. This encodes CASSLVREREDTYEQYF.

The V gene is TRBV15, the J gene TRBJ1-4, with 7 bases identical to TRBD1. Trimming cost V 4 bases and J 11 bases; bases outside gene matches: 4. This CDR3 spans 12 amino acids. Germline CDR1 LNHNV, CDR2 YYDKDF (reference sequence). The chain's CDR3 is CATSTDRAKLFF. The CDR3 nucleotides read TGTGCCACCAGCACAGACAGGGCTAAACTGTTTTTT.

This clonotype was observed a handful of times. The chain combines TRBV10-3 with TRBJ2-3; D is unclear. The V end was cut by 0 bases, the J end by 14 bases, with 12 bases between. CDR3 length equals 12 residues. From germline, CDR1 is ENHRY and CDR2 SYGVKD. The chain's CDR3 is CAISESNGNAYF. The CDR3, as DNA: TGTGCCATCAGTGAGTCGAACGGAAACGCGTATTTT.

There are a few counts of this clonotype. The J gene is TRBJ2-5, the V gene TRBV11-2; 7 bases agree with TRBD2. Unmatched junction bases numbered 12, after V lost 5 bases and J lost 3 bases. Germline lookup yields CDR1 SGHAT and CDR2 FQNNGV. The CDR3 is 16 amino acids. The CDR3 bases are TGTGCCAGCAGCCTAATGGGAGGGCCAGTAGAAGAGACCCAGTACTTC. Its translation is CASSLMGGPVEETQYF.

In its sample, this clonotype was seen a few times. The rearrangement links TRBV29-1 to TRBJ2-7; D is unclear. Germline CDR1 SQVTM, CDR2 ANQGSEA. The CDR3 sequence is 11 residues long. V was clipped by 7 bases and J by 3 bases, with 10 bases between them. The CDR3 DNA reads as TGCAGCGCTGTACACGACTACGAGCAGTACTTC. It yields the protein CSAVHDYEQYF.

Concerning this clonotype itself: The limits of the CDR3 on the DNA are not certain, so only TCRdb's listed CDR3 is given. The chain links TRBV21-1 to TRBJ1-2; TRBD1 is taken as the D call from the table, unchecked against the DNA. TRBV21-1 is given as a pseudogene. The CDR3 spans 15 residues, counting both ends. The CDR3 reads CAARFGPGLWGGYTF.

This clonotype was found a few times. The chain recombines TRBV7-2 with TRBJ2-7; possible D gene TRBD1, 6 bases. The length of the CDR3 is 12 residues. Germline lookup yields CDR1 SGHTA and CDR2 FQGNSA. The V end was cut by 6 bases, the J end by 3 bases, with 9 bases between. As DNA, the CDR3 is TGTGCCAGCAGAGTACAGGGCTACGAGCAGTACTTC. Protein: CASRVQGYEQYF.

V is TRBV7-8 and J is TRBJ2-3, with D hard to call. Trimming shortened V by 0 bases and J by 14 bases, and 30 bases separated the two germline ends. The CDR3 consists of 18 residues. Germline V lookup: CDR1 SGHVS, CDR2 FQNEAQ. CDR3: CASSLAHRVAASHRYAYF. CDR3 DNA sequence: TGTGCCAGCAGCTTAGCCCACCGTGTGGCGGCCTCGCACAGATACGCGTATTTT.

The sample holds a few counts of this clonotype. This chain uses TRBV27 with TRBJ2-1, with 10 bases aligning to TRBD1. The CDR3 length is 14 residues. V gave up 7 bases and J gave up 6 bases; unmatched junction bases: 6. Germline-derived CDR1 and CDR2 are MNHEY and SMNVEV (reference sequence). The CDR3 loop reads CASNRQGASNEQFF. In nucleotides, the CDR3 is TGTGCCAGCAATCGACAGGGGGCAAGCAATGAGCAGTTCTTC.

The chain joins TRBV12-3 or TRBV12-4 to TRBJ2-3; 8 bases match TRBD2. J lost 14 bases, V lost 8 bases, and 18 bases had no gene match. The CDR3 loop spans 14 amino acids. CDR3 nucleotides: TGTGCCAGCGCCCCCGGACTAGCTGCCGGATACGCGTATTTT. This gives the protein CASAPGLAAGYAYF.

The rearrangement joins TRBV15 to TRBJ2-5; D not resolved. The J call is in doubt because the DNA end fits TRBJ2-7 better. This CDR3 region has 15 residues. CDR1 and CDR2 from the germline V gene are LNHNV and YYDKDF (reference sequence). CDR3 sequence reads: CATSSLVGTAYEQYF. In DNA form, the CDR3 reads TGTGCCACCAGCAGCCTCGTCGGCACCGCCTACGAGCAGTACTTC.

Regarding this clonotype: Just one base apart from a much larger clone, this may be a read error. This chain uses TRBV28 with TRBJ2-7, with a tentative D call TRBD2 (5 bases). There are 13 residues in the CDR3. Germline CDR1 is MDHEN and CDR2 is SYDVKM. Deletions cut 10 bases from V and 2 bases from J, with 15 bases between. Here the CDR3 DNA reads TGTGCCAACCGGGTCTACGGGACCTACGAGCAGTACTTC. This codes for CANRVYGTYEQYF.

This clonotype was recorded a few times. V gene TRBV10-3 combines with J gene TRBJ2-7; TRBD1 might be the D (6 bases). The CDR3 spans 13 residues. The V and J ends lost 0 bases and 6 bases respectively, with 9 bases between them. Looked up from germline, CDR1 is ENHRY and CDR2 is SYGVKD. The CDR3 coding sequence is TGTGCCATCAGTGAGTCGACAGGAGCCGAGCAGTACTTC. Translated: CAISESTGAEQYF.

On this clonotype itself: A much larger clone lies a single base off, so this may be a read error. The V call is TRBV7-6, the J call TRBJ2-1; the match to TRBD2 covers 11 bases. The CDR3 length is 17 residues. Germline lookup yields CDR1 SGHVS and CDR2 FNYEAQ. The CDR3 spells CASSPSGGRETYKEQFF. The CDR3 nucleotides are TGTGCCAGCAGCCCTAGCGGGGGGCGGGAGACCTACAAGGAGCAGTTCTTC.

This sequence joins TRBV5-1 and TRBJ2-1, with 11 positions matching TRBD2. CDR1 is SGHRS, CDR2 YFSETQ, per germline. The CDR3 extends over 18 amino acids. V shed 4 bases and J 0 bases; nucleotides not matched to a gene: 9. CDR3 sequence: CASSLGTSGLSSYNEQFF. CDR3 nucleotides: TGCGCCAGCAGCCTTGGGACTAGCGGTCTGAGCTCCTACAATGAGCAGTTCTTC.

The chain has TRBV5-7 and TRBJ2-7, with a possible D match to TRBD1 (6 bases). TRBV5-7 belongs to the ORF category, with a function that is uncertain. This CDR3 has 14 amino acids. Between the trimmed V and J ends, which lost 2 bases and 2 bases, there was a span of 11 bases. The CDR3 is CASSFNRVPYEQYF. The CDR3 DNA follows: TGTGCCAGCAGCTTTAACAGGGTGCCCTACGAGCAGTACTTC.